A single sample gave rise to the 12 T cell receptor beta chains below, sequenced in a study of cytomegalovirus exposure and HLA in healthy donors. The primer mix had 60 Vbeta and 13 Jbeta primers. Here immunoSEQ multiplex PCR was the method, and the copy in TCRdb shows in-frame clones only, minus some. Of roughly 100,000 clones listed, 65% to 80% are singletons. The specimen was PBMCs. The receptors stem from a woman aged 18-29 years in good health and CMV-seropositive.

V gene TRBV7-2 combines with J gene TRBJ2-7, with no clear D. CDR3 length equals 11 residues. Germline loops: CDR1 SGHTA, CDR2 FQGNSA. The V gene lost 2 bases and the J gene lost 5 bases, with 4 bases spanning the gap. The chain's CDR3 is CASSLINEQYF. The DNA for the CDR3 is TGTGCCAGCAGCTTAATCAACGAGCAGTACTTC.

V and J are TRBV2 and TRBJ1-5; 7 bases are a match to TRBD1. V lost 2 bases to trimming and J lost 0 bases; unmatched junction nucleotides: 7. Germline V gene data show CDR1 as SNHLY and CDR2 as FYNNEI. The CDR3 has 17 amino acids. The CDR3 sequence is CASSERDRPYSNQPQHF. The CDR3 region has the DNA TGTGCCAGCAGTGAACGGGACAGACCTTATAGCAATCAGCCCCAGCATTTT.

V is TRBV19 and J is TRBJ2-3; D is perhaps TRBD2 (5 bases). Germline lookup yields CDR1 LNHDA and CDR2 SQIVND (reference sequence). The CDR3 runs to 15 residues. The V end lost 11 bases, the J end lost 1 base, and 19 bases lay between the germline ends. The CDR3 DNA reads TGTGCCGCTTCGACCGGGATCTCTCGCACAGATACGCAGTATTTT. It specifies CAASTGISRTDTQYF.

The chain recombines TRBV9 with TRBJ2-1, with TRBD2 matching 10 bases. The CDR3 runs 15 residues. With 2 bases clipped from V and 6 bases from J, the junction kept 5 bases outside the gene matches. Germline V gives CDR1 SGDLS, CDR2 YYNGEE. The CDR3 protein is CASSVGGLALNEQFF. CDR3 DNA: TGTGCCAGCAGCGTGGGGGGACTAGCGCTCAATGAGCAGTTCTTC. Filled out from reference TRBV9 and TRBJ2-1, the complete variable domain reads DSGVTQTPKHLITATGQRVTLRCSPRSGDLSVYWYQQSLDQGLQFLIQYYNGEERAKGNILERFSAQQFPDLHSELNLSSLELGDSALYFCASSVGGLALNEQFFGPGTRLTVL.

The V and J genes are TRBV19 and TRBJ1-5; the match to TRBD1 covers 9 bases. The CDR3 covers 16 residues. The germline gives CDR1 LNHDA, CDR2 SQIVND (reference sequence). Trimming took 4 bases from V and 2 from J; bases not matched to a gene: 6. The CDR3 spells CASSRTGAVGNQPQHF. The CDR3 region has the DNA TGTGCCAGTAGTAGGACAGGGGCGGTTGGCAATCAGCCCCAGCATTTT.

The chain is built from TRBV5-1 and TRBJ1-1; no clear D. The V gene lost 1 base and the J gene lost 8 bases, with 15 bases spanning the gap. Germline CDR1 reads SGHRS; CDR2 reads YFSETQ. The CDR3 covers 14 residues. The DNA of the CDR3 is TGCGCCAGCAGCTTGTCAAGGGCCCGAGGGGAAGCTTTCTTT. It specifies CASSLSRARGEAFF.

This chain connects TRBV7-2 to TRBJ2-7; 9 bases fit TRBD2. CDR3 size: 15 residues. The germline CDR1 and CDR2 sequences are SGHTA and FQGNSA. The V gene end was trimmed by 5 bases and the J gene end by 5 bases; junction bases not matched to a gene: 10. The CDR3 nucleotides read TGTGCCAGCAGCGTCTCGGGACTAGCTTCCCACGAGCAGTACTTC. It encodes CASSVSGLASHEQYF.

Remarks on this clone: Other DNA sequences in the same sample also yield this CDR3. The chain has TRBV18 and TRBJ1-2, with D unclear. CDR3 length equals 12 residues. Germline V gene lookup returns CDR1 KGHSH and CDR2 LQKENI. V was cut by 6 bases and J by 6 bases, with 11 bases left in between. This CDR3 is CASSLVGDGYTF. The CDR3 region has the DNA TGTGCCAGCTCGTTGGTGGGAGATGGCTACACCTTC.

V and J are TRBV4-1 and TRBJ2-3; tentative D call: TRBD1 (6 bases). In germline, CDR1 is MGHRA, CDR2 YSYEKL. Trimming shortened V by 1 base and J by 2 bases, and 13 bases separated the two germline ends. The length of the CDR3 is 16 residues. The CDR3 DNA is TGCGCCAGCAGCCAAGGAGACAGGCCCAACACAGATACGCAGTATTTT. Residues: CASSQGDRPNTDTQYF.

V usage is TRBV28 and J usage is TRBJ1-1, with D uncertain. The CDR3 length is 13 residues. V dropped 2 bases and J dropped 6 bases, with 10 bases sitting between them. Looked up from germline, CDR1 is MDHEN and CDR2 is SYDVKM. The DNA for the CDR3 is TGTGCCAGCAGTTTAGCTTCAGTGGCTGAAGCTTTCTTT. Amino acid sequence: CASSLASVAEAFF.

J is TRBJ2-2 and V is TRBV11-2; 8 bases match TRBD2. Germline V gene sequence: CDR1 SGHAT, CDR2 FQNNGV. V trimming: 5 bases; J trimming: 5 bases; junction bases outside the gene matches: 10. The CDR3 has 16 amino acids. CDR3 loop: CASSPRGGALTGELFF. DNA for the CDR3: TGTGCCAGCAGCCCCCGGGGGGGGGCGTTAACCGGGGAGCTGTTTTTT.

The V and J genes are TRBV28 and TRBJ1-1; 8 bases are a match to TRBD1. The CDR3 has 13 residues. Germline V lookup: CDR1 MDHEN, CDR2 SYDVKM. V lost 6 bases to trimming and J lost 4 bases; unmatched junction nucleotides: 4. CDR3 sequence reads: CASRSTGGTEAFF. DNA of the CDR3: TGTGCCAGCAGATCAACAGGGGGCACTGAAGCTTTCTTT. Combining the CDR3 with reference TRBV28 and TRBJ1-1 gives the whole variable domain DVKVTQSSRYLVKRTGEKVFLECVQDMDHENMFWYRQDPGLGLRLIYFSYDVKMKEKGDIPEGYSVSREKKERFSLILESASTNQTSMYLCASRSTGGTEAFFGQGTRLTVV.